The 15 T cell receptor beta chains in this list originate from one sample, sequenced in a study of quantifying T cell responses using KT2 cells (dated by TCRdb to about 2017). With regard to the full study: RNA was DNase-treated and reverse transcribed with TCR alpha and beta constant-region primers, mostly using SuperScript III.

Library preparation employed UMI-ligation and nested PCR. The sample was run on an Illumina MiSeq. Using T4 RNA ligase 1, a single-stranded oligonucleotide bearing the Illumina SP2 sequence plus a UMI was ligated onto the 3' end of the cDNA. PCR1 used about 4 cycles (98 degrees C 15 s, 69 degrees C 30 s, 72 degrees C 40 s), and the beta primer was an equimolar mix of RC1.1 and RC1.2 that covered TRBC1 and TRBC2. The public reads were run again by TCRdb, first through fastp at Q25 and then through MiXCR, and only productive beta chains were kept. Every CDR3 protein is listed once, alongside the most common genes and DNA of its rows. This sample comprises just under 50,000 distinct CDR3 sequences, 11% of them detected only once. The ten largest clones add up to about 10% of the sample. The sequenced sample consisted of PBMCs spiked with cells of the T cell clone KT2. These receptors all stem from a human donor.

This clonotype was detected only a few times. Here the CDR3 reads CASSPTNRGEAFF. The DNA of the CDR3 is TGTGCCAGCAGTCCAACTAACAGGGGTGAAGCTTTCTTT. This rearrangement joins TRBV6-2 or TRBV6-3 to TRBJ1-1; TRBD1 matches at 7 bases. Per the germline V gene, CDR1 is MNHEY and CDR2 is SVGEGT. The CDR3 spans 13 residues. The V segment lost 5 bases and the J segment 7 bases; nucleotides outside the gene matches: 7.

This clonotype was observed a handful of times. This chain uses TRBV5-6 with TRBJ2-3; possible D gene TRBD2, 6 bases. Trimming cost V 1 base and J 6 bases, with 9 bases left between them. The length of the CDR3 is 13 residues. Germline loops: CDR1 SGHDT, CDR2 YYEEEE. CDR3 DNA sequence: TGTGCCAGCAGCTTGAGCGGGCCTGATACGCAGTATTTT. Its translation: CASSLSGPDTQYF.

The chain carries TRBV15 and TRBJ1-2, with 9 bases lining up with TRBD1. Germline assignment: CDR1 LNHNV and CDR2 YYDKDF (reference sequence). V lost 1 base to trimming and J lost 8 bases; unmatched junction nucleotides: 8. The CDR3 has 15 amino acids. The CDR3: CATSRVRGQGMGYTF. The CDR3 nucleotides read TGTGCCACCAGCAGAGTGCGAGGACAGGGGATGGGCTACACCTTC.

This clonotype was counted ten times or more. V is TRBV18 and J is TRBJ1-1, with D possibly matching TRBD1 (6 bases). This CDR3 region has 19 residues. Trimming shortened V by 1 base and J by 1 base, and 22 bases separated the two germline ends. Germline V gene lookup returns CDR1 KGHSH and CDR2 LQKENI. CDR3 region: CASSPRSFQPGEKNTEAFF. The CDR3 DNA follows: TGTGCCAGCTCACCACGTTCATTTCAGCCAGGGGAGAAGAACACTGAAGCTTTCTTT.

This clonotype has ten or more counts. The V call is TRBV24-1, the J call TRBJ2-3; D might be TRBD1 (7 bases). Germline CDR1 KGHDR, CDR2 SFDVKD. V lost 7 bases and J lost 3, with 19 bases in between. The CDR3 contains 16 residues. CDR3 sequence: CATRETRTGGTDTQYF. The CDR3 region has the DNA TGTGCCACCAGGGAGACACGGACAGGAGGGACAGATACGCAGTATTTT.

This chain uses TRBV24-1 with TRBJ2-2, with a weak D call TRBD2 (5 bases). The V gene lost 4 bases and the J gene lost 7 bases, with 12 bases spanning the gap. The CDR3 totals 14 residues. Per germline, CDR1 KGHDR and CDR2 SFDVKD. CDR3 sequence reads: CATSDLNRDGELFF. The CDR3 DNA follows: TGTGCCACCAGTGACCTCAACCGGGACGGGGAGCTGTTTTTT.

This clonotype was counted at least ten times. This chain connects TRBV11-2 to TRBJ1-1; weak D call: TRBD1 (5 bases). The germline V gene has CDR1 SGHAT and CDR2 FQNNGV. CDR3 length: 15 amino acids. Trimming cost V 0 bases and J 7 bases, with 15 bases left between them. CDR3 residues: CASSLEGPGFGEAFF. The DNA for the CDR3 is TGTGCCAGCAGCTTAGAGGGACCAGGGTTTGGTGAAGCTTTCTTT. Combining the CDR3 with reference TRBV11-2 and TRBJ1-1 gives the whole variable domain EAGVAQSPRYKIIEKRQSVAFWCNPISGHATLYWYQQILGQGPKLLIQFQNNGVVDDSQLPKDRFSAERLKGVDSTLKIQPAKLEDSAVYLCASSLEGPGFGEAFFGQGTRLTVV.

The J gene is TRBJ2-3, the V gene TRBV4-3; TRBD1 matches at 10 bases. Germline lookup yields CDR1 LGHNA and CDR2 YSLEER. V lost 5 bases and J lost 2; bases outside the gene matches: 7. The CDR3 is 16 residues long. The CDR3 DNA reads as TGCGCCAGCAGCACCGGGACAGGGGTCTACACAGATACGCAGTATTTT. This translates into CASSTGTGVYTDTQYF.

This clonotype came up a few times. The chain carries TRBV20-1 and TRBJ2-1; no definite D call. This CDR3 comprises 14 residues. Germline V gene sequence: CDR1 DFQATT, CDR2 SNEGSKA (reference sequence). V gave up 3 bases and J gave up 5 bases, with 14 bases separating them. DNA of the CDR3: TGCAGTGCTAGGGCCGTTTGGAATAACAATGAGCAGTTCTTC. It is translated as CSARAVWNNNEQFF.

This clonotype was counted a few times. The rearrangement links TRBV12-3 or TRBV12-4 to TRBJ1-2, with 8 bases aligning to TRBD1. CDR3 size: 14 residues. J lost 3 bases, V lost 6 bases, and 6 bases had no gene match. The DNA for the CDR3 is TGTGCCAGCAGCATACAGGGGGGGTACTATGGCTACACCTTC. Residues: CASSIQGGYYGYTF.

Ten or more counts support this clonotype. The J gene is TRBJ1-6, the V gene TRBV11-2; D might be TRBD1 (5 bases). Germline V gene data show CDR1 as SGHAT and CDR2 as FQNNGV. Trimming took 1 base from V and 10 from J, leaving 11 bases between them. The CDR3 consists of 14 residues. Here the CDR3 reads CASSLAQGASPLHF. CDR3 bases: TGTGCCAGCAGCTTAGCGCAGGGTGCCTCACCCCTCCACTTT.

At least ten counts were recorded for this clonotype. This chain links TRBV6-2 or TRBV6-3 with TRBJ2-7; 9 bases are shared with TRBD1. CDR1 MNHEY and CDR2 SVGEGT come from the germline V gene. V shed 5 bases, J shed 4 bases, and the junction held 6 bases outside the gene matches. The CDR3 is 14 amino acids. CDR3 amino acids: CASSETGGFYEQYF. DNA for the CDR3: TGTGCCAGCAGTGAGACAGGGGGATTTTACGAGCAGTACTTC.

This clonotype was observed a few times. V is TRBV12-2 and J is TRBJ2-1; TRBD1, the table's D call, was not compared with the DNA. TRBV12-2 is given as a pseudogene. The CDR3 spans 15 residues. CDR3 sequence (DNA): TGTGCAAGTCGCCGGGGGACAGGGGCGCCCAATGAGCAGTTCTTC. The encoded protein is CASRRGTGAPNEQFF.

In this sample, this clonotype turned up a few times. The chain has TRBV7-3 and TRBJ2-1; D is undetermined. V was clipped by 0 bases and J by 0 bases, with 9 bases between them. The V gene's germline CDR1 is SGHTA and CDR2 FQGTGA. This CDR3 is 16 amino acids long. CDR3 protein: CASSLTDRISYNEQFF. CDR3 sequence (DNA): TGTGCCAGCAGCTTAACGGATCGTATCTCCTACAATGAGCAGTTCTTC.

The chain uses TRBV2 and TRBJ2-7; D could derive from TRBD1 or TRBD2 (5 bases each). Trimming took 2 bases from V and 2 from J, leaving 10 bases between them. Germline CDR1 is SNHLY and CDR2 is FYNNEI. The CDR3 runs to 14 residues. The CDR3 coding sequence is TGTGCCAGCAGTGAACGGCAGGGACCCTACGAGCAGTACTTC. As protein: CASSERQGPYEQYF.